The 2 T cell receptor beta chains below come from one sample, sequenced in a study of blood T cell repertoires in COVID-19. Measured with immunoSEQ multiplex PCR; TCRdb has only the in-frame clones, and not every one. This table holds 60,000 to 70,000 clones, about 82% found once. Sequenced input: peripheral blood. The receptors stem from a human donor in a cohort sampled during active COVID-19.

This chain joins TRBV2 and TRBJ2-3, with 7 bases matching TRBD1. The ends lost 6 bases at V and 7 bases at J; junction bases unmatched: 13. This CDR3 is built from 15 residues. Germline values: CDR1 SNHLY, CDR2 FYNNEI. The CDR3 DNA follows: TGTGCCAGCAGCCCAACAAGACAGGGACCAAATACGCAGTATTTT. Protein: CASSPTRQGPNTQYF.

The chain carries TRBV5-8 and TRBJ1-2; no firm D call. V was cut by 2 bases and J by 7 bases, with 3 bases left in between. Germline V gene lookup returns CDR1 SGHTS and CDR2 YDEGEE. This CDR3 is built from 10 residues. The CDR3 DNA follows: TGTGCCAGCAGCTTCGGTGGCTACACCTTC. Translated, it gives CASSFGGYTF.